What follows are 30 T cell receptor beta chains derived from one specimen sequenced in a study of CD8 T cells in Susac syndrome. Reverse transcription used about 0.45 to 1 ug RNA and random hexamers. TCRdb processed the immunoSEQ multiplex PCR reads anew with MiXCR; each CDR3 protein has one entry. The data contain about 80,000 distinct CDR3 sequences, around nine tenths of them singletons. Sequencing was performed on CD8+ T cells from PBMCs. The receptor set was obtained from a human donor with multiple sclerosis.

The chain employs TRBV7-3 and TRBJ2-7; D not resolved. Deletions cut 4 bases from V and 2 bases from J, with 9 bases between. CDR1 and CDR2 from the germline V gene are SGHTA and FQGTGA. The CDR3 is 13 residues long. CDR3 region: CASSSGRPYEQYF. CDR3 nucleotide sequence: TGTGCCAGCAGCTCCGGACGCCCCTACGAGCAGTACTTC.

V is TRBV7-9 and J is TRBJ2-3, with D perhaps matching TRBD2 (6 bases). The V gene lost 5 bases and the J gene lost 6 bases, with 12 bases spanning the gap. The germline gives CDR1 SEHNR, CDR2 FQNEAQ (reference sequence). The CDR3 loop spans 13 amino acids. CDR3 region: CASSPSEGDTQYF. Here the CDR3 DNA reads TGTGCCAGCAGCCCCTCGGAGGGGGATACGCAGTATTTT.

This clonotype appeared a single time. The chain links TRBV4-1 to TRBJ2-7; TRBD1 might be the D (5 bases). Germline CDR1 reads MGHRA; CDR2 reads YSYEKL. V was trimmed by 1 base and J by 0 bases, leaving 13 bases between them. This CDR3 spans 16 amino acids. For the CDR3, the DNA is TGCGCCAGCAGCCAAGTAACTGGGGCTCGCTCCTACGAGCAGTACTTC. Its protein is CASSQVTGARSYEQYF.

The rearrangement links TRBV9 to TRBJ1-2; 10 positions agree with TRBD1. The germline CDR1 and CDR2 sequences are SGDLS and YYNGEE. CDR3 size: 13 residues. With V trimmed by 7 bases and J by 4 bases, 4 bases remained unmatched. CDR3 DNA sequence: TGTGCCAGCTCCGGGACAGGGGCCTATGGCTACACCTTC. This sequence encodes CASSGTGAYGYTF.

The chain has TRBV9 and TRBJ1-1; 8 positions match TRBD1. The CDR3 runs 13 residues. Germline assignment: CDR1 SGDLS and CDR2 YYNGEE. Unmatched junction bases numbered 5, after V lost 6 bases and J lost 4 bases. As DNA, the CDR3 is TGTGCCAGCAACAGGGGGAGGGGCACTGAAGCTTTCTTT. Its protein product is CASNRGRGTEAFF.

This sequence joins TRBV14 and TRBJ1-1; 7 bases match TRBD1. CDR1 and CDR2 (germline): SGHDN, FVKESK. Germline trimming cut 6 bases from V and 7 bases from J; bases unmatched to any gene: 5. This CDR3 contains 12 residues. CDR3 sequence (DNA): TGTGCCAGCAGTTCAGGGGGGATTGAAGCTTTCTTT. Its protein is CASSSGGIEAFF. Based on the CDR3 plus reference TRBV14 and TRBJ1-1, the full variable domain is EAGVTQFPSHSVIEKGQTVTLRCDPISGHDNLYWYRRVMGKEIKFLLHFVKESKQDESGMPNNRFLAERTGGTYSTLKVQPAELEDSGVYFCASSSGGIEAFFGQGTRLTVV.

This chain links TRBV15 with TRBJ2-1; 7 nucleotides align to TRBD1. From germline, CDR1 is LNHNV and CDR2 YYDKDF (reference sequence). CDR3 length equals 11 residues. Trimming at V came to 4 bases and at J to 16 bases, leaving 7 bases not matched to a gene. The CDR3 coding sequence is TGTGCCACCAGCACCGGGGACAGCTCTTTCTTC. This sequence encodes CATSTGDSSFF. Using reference TRBV15 and TRBJ2-1 for the parts outside the CDR3, the full variable domain is DAMVIQNPRYQVTQFGKPVTLSCSQTLNHNVMYWYQQKSSQAPKLLFHYYDKDFNNEADTPDNFQSRRPNTSFCFLDIRSPGLGDTAMYLCATSTGDSSFFGPGTRLTVL.

The chain recombines TRBV12-3 or TRBV12-4 with TRBJ1-5; no clear D. Trimming shortened V by 6 bases and J by 1 base, and 4 bases separated the two germline ends. This CDR3 has 12 residues. CDR3 nucleotides: TGTGCCAGCAGGAGGAGCAATCAGCCCCAGCATTTT. It yields the protein CASRRSNQPQHF.

The chain carries TRBV3-1 and TRBJ2-7; unclear D gene. CDR3 length: 13 amino acids. With 4 bases removed from V and 2 bases from J, the gap between germline ends came to 9 bases. Germline-derived CDR1 and CDR2 are LGHDT and YNNKEL (reference sequence). CDR3 loop: CASSPRGPYEQYF. The CDR3 DNA sequence: TGTGCCAGCAGCCCAAGAGGTCCCTACGAGCAGTACTTC.

The genes are TRBV27 and TRBJ1-1, with D unresolved. From germline, CDR1 is MNHEY and CDR2 SMNVEV (reference sequence). This CDR3 region has 13 residues. Between the trimmed V and J ends, which lost 6 bases and 0 bases, there was a span of 8 bases. The CDR3 loop is CASSHRLNTEAFF. CDR3 in DNA: TGTGCCAGCAGCCACCGCCTGAACACTGAAGCTTTCTTT.

This clonotype occurred a few times. This rearrangement joins TRBV6-1 to TRBJ2-2, with 9 bases fitting TRBD1. Trimming took 7 bases from V and 1 from J; bases not matched to a gene: 10. The length of the CDR3 is 17 residues. Germline V gene sequence: CDR1 MNHNS, CDR2 SASEGT. CDR3 coding DNA: TGTGCCAGCAATGCCTTACCGGGACAGGGGAACACCGGGGAGCTGTTTTTT. It translates to CASNALPGQGNTGELFF.

This chain uses TRBV16 with TRBJ2-2; D may be TRBD2 (7 bases). This CDR3 region has 15 residues. V was clipped by 8 bases and J by 6 bases, with 19 bases between them. Germline V gives CDR1 KGHSY, CDR2 FQNENV. The CDR3 DNA reads as TGTGCCAGCGGAAAGGGGGGGAAGAGCGCCGGGGAGCTGTTTTTT. Its translation: CASGKGGKSAGELFF.

J is TRBJ2-7 and V is TRBV7-6; D is possibly TRBD2 (6 bases). The CDR3 is 16 amino acids. Germline CDR1 reads SGHVS; CDR2 reads FNYEAQ. V gave up 5 bases and J gave up 3 bases, with 20 bases separating them. The CDR3 DNA follows: TGTGCCAGCAGCACTAGCAACTATGACTCGAGCTACGAGCAGTACTTC. It encodes CASSTSNYDSSYEQYF.

The chain carries TRBV6-5 and TRBJ1-6; D gene unclear. The CDR3 consists of 15 residues. The germline gives CDR1 MNHEY, CDR2 SVGAGI. Trimming left V 7 bases short and J 4 bases short, with 14 bases between. CDR3 nucleotide sequence: TGTGCCAGCACCTACGGGAGACGTTATAATTCACCCCTCCACTTT. It translates to CASTYGRRYNSPLHF.

This rearrangement joins TRBV28 to TRBJ2-7; D is perhaps TRBD1 (6 bases). The CDR3 contains 13 residues. Per the germline V gene, CDR1 is MDHEN and CDR2 is SYDVKM. Trimming left V 5 bases short and J 0 bases short, with 8 bases between. The CDR3 bases are TGTGCCAGCAGTAACAGGGCCTCCTACGAGCAGTACTTC. Its protein is CASSNRASYEQYF. The entire variable domain, with the rest obtained from reference TRBV28 and TRBJ2-7, is as follows: DVKVTQSSRYLVKRTGEKVFLECVQDMDHENMFWYRQDPGLGLRLIYFSYDVKMKEKGDIPEGYSVSREKKERFSLILESASTNQTSMYLCASSNRASYEQYFGPGTRLTVT.

The rearrangement links TRBV7-3 to TRBJ2-1; 8 bases line up with TRBD2. Trimming took 5 bases from V and 8 from J; bases not matched to a gene: 11. Germline V gene lookup returns CDR1 SGHTA and CDR2 FQGTGA. CDR3 size: 15 residues. The CDR3: CASSPGTSPIDEQFF. The CDR3 DNA is TGTGCCAGCAGCCCAGGGACTAGTCCGATCGATGAGCAGTTCTTC. Together with reference TRBV7-3 and TRBJ2-1, the CDR3 gives the full variable domain: GAGVSQTPSNKVTEKGKYVELRCDPISGHTALYWYRQSLGQGPEFLIYFQGTGAADDSGLPNDRFFAVRPEGSVSTLKIQRTERGDSAVYLCASSPGTSPIDEQFFGPGTRLTVL.

The rearrangement links TRBV5-1 to TRBJ2-1; 10 bases align to TRBD2. The ends lost 4 bases at V and 3 bases at J; junction bases unmatched: 1. This CDR3 has 14 residues. The V gene's germline CDR1 is SGHRS and CDR2 YFSETQ. CDR3 region: CASSRLAGYNEQFF. Here the CDR3 DNA reads TGCGCCAGCAGCCGACTAGCGGGCTACAATGAGCAGTTCTTC.

The chain is built from TRBV12-3 or TRBV12-4 and TRBJ1-3, with 7 bases fitting TRBD1. The ends lost 5 bases at V and 0 bases at J; junction bases unmatched: 7. The CDR3 is 16 amino acids. CDR3 coding DNA: TGTGCCAGCAGTCCGGGACAGAGGAGCTCTGGAAACACCATATATTTT. Its protein product is CASSPGQRSSGNTIYF.

The J gene is TRBJ2-5, the V gene TRBV12-3 or TRBV12-4; 7 bases align to TRBD2. The junction had 13 bases not matched to a gene; V was cut back by 4 bases and J by 5 bases. CDR3 size: 16 residues. The CDR3 region is CASSSLGGGDFETQYF. DNA of the CDR3: TGTGCCAGCAGTTCCCTGGGGGGAGGGGATTTTGAGACCCAGTACTTC.

The CDR3 coding sequence is TGTGCCAGTACCTACAGGGGGAGGGTGGTATCTGAAGCTTTCTTT. The encoded protein is CASTYRGRVVSEAFF. The chain links TRBV19 to TRBJ1-1; TRBD1 matches 8 bases. The V gene's germline CDR1 is LNHDA and CDR2 SQIVND (reference sequence). The CDR3 has 15 residues. The V gene end was trimmed by 7 bases and the J gene end by 6 bases; junction bases not matched to a gene: 13.

The chain combines TRBV27 with TRBJ1-6; 9 bases align to TRBD1. V shed 4 bases, J shed 9 bases, and the junction held 4 bases outside the gene matches. The germline gives CDR1 MNHEY, CDR2 SMNVEV (reference sequence). CDR3 size: 14 residues. The DNA for the CDR3 is TGTGCCAGCAGTTGGGACAGGGTTACTTCACCCCTCCACTTT. Protein: CASSWDRVTSPLHF.

The chain combines TRBV5-6 with TRBJ2-7, with 11 positions matching TRBD2. Germline V CDR1 and CDR2: SGHDT, YYEEEE. The J segment lost 1 base and the V segment lost 1 base, leaving 4 bases of the junction unmatched. This CDR3 has 16 residues. CDR3: CASSLRLAGMSYEQYF. The DNA of the CDR3 is TGTGCCAGCAGCTTGAGACTAGCGGGGATGTCCTACGAGCAGTACTTC.

This clonotype was observed once. J is TRBJ1-1 and V is TRBV28, with 8 bases matching TRBD1. CDR3 size: 13 residues. Germline CDR1 is MDHEN and CDR2 is SYDVKM. V gave up 6 bases and J gave up 7 bases; unmatched junction bases: 7. The chain's CDR3 is CASSLTGGNEAFF. The DNA of the CDR3 is TGTGCCAGCAGCTTAACAGGGGGTAATGAAGCTTTCTTT.

In nucleotides, the CDR3 is TGTGCCAGCAGCACCACCCTACTAGCGGGAAGGAACGAGCAGTACTTC. Its protein product is CASSTTLLAGRNEQYF. The chain links TRBV12-3 or TRBV12-4 to TRBJ2-7; TRBD2 matches at 10 bases. With 6 bases clipped from V and 5 bases from J, the junction kept 13 bases outside the gene matches. This CDR3 region has 16 residues.

J is TRBJ1-1 and V is TRBV6-1; D is uncertain. Between the trimmed V and J ends, which lost 5 bases and 4 bases, there was a span of 8 bases. Germline V gene sequence: CDR1 MNHNS, CDR2 SASEGT. CDR3 length equals 12 residues. The CDR3 loop is CASSRTATEAFF. As DNA, the CDR3 is TGTGCCAGCAGTCGAACAGCCACTGAAGCTTTCTTT.

The chain employs TRBV9 and TRBJ2-7, with 8 bases lining up with TRBD2. From germline, CDR1 is SGDLS and CDR2 YYNGEE. The CDR3 totals 17 residues. V dropped 0 bases and J dropped 0; count of bases not matched to a gene: 8. The chain's CDR3 is CASSVGASGQISYEQYF. Written as DNA, the CDR3 is TGTGCCAGCAGCGTAGGGGCTAGCGGGCAGATCTCCTACGAGCAGTACTTC.

In DNA form, the CDR3 reads TGTGCCAGCAGTGGTACGGGGGGGACGCATGAGCAGTTCTTC. This codes for CASSGTGGTHEQFF. The chain couples TRBV2 to TRBJ2-1; 8 bases line up with TRBD2. The CDR3 has 14 residues. The germline gives CDR1 SNHLY, CDR2 FYNNEI. Losses at the gene ends were 4 bases for V and 8 bases for J; bases not matched to a gene: 7. The variable domain in full, completed from reference TRBV2 and TRBJ2-1, reads EPEVTQTPSHQVTQMGQEVILRCVPISNHLYFYWYRQILGQKVEFLVSFYNNEISEKSEIFDDQFSVERPDGSNFTLKIRSTKLEDSAMYFCASSGTGGTHEQFFGPGTRLTVL.

V usage is TRBV11-2 and J usage is TRBJ2-7; 8 bases line up with TRBD2. CDR1 is SGHAT, CDR2 FQNNGV, per germline. CDR3 length: 15 residues. V lost 6 bases to trimming and J lost 0 bases; unmatched junction nucleotides: 7. CDR3 nucleotide sequence: TGTGCCAGCAGTCTCCTAGCGGGCGGCTCCTACGAGCAGTACTTC. Its protein product is CASSLLAGGSYEQYF.

The V and J genes are TRBV27 and TRBJ2-1, with TRBD2 matching 7 bases. Germline lookup yields CDR1 MNHEY and CDR2 SMNVEV (reference sequence). J gave up 7 bases and V 1 base, and 10 bases lay outside the gene matches. CDR3 size: 16 residues. The CDR3 is CASSLYAGDPWNEQFF. In DNA, the CDR3 is TGTGCCAGCAGTTTATATGCGGGGGACCCCTGGAATGAGCAGTTCTTC.

The V call is TRBV14, the J call TRBJ2-2, with no clear D. V was trimmed by 1 base and J by 6 bases, leaving 3 bases between them. Germline CDR1 SGHDN, CDR2 FVKESK. The CDR3 sequence is 12 residues long. The CDR3 loop reads CASSQVSGELFF. The CDR3 DNA is TGTGCCAGCAGCCAAGTGTCCGGGGAGCTGTTTTTT.